A selection of T cell receptor beta chains follows, all from one sample in a study of T cell changes during pregnancy in multiple sclerosis. Sequencing used immunoSEQ multiplex PCR; TCRdb keeps in-frame clones, though not all of them. The sample comprises roughly 100,000 clones, 90% to 95% of which are singletons, and 1.5% to 2% rests with the top ten. Sequenced here: peripheral blood, sampled after pregnancy. These receptors originate from a female donor in good health, enrolled as a control in a pregnancy study. CDR3s include the opening cysteine and the closing phenylalanine or tryptophan. A D gene is named only where the DNA matches it firmly.

TRBJ2-7	TRBV10-3	TRBD1	TGTGCCATCAGTGAGGCCGTCCCGGGACAGGGTGGGTACGAGCAGTACTTC	CAISEAVPGQGGYEQYF
TRBJ2-7	TRBV4-2	.	TGTGCCAGCAGCCACGGGGCAGGGGCGGACGAGCAGTACTTC	CASSHGAGADEQYF
TRBJ2-1	TRBV7-6	.	TGTGCCAGCAGCTTAATACAGGGGGGAGGGAATGAGCAGTTCTTC	CASSLIQGGGNEQFF
TRBJ1-2	TRBV5-1	.	TGCGCCAGCAGCCCCGACGTGGGGAGGAGAGATGGCTACACCTTC	CASSPDVGRRDGYTF
TRBJ2-7	TRBV5-1	TRBD1	TGCGCCAGCAGCCTGGGGGACAGGCCCTACGAGCAGTACTTC	CASSLGDRPYEQYF
TRBJ2-1	TRBV27	.	TGTGCCAGCAGTTTAAGCTCCGGGACAGAGCAGTTCTTC	CASSLSSGTEQFF
TRBJ2-3	TRBV9	TRBD2	TGTGCCAGCACCTTGGGGGGGGACACAGATACGCAGTATTTT	CASTLGGDTDTQYF
TRBJ1-2	TRBV6-5	TRBD1	TGTGCCAGCAGTTCGGGACAGGGGGCTTACTATGGCTACACCTTC	CASSSGQGAYYGYTF
TRBJ2-4	TRBV4-2	.	TGTGCCAGCAGCCAAGATCTACCGGTCGGGTCCAAAAACATTCAGTACTTC	CASSQDLPVGSKNIQYF
TRBJ1-4	TRBV5-6	.	TGTGCCAGCAGCTGGGGGGCAACTAATGAAAAACTGTTTTTT	CASSWGATNEKLFF
TRBJ1-6	TRBV5-4	TRBD1	TGTGCCAGCAGCTTGGCCCCGGGACAGGGGAATTCACCCCTCCACTTT	CASSLAPGQGNSPLHF
TRBJ2-1	TRBV6-6	.	TGTGCCAGCGGAGGGGTATCCTCCTACAATGAGCAGTTCTTC	CASGGVSSYNEQFF
TRBJ1-6	TRBV6-6	TRBD1	TGTGCCAGCAGCGGGGAGACAGGGGCACCTAATTCACCCCTCCACTTT	CASSGETGAPNSPLHF
TRBJ1-2	TRBV28	.	TGTGCCAGCAGTTCTCATCAGCGATCTCTGTACTATGGCTACACCTTC	CASSSHQRSLYYGYTF
TRBJ2-7	TRBV27	TRBD1	TGTGCCAGCAGCACAGGGGGCCGGAGCTACGAGCAGTACTTC	CASSTGGRSYEQYF